The 30 T cell receptor beta chains given below trace back to one sample, sequenced in a study of chronic HIV infection and antiretroviral therapy. TCRdb itself ran the 5' RACE reads through MiXCR, one entry per CDR3 protein. The sample holds about 48,000 distinct CDR3 sequences, about 18% seen once. The specimen sequenced was peripheral blood. The receptor source for this set is an adult who had HIV and had not received antiretroviral therapy, or was an uninfected healthy control (not recorded which).

This clonotype was found a few times. V usage is TRBV28 and J usage is TRBJ2-7; 7 bases agree with TRBD1. Germline V CDR1 and CDR2: MDHEN, SYDVKM. The CDR3 spans 14 residues. The V segment lost 4 bases and the J segment 13 bases; nucleotides outside the gene matches: 16. CDR3 region: CASSSLPGTESVYF. The CDR3 nucleotides are TGTGCCAGCAGTTCATTACCCGGGACAGAGTCGGTTTACTTC.

This clonotype was seen at least ten times. The gene calls are TRBV12-3 or TRBV12-4 and TRBJ1-1; 9 bases align to TRBD1. The CDR3 contains 13 residues. V dropped 6 bases and J dropped 4; count of bases not matched to a gene: 3. The CDR3: CASSQTGGTEAFF. The CDR3 nucleotides are TGTGCCAGCAGCCAGACAGGGGGCACTGAAGCTTTCTTT.

This clonotype was detected a few times. The chain uses TRBV27 and TRBJ2-3, with unresolved D. There are 14 residues in the CDR3. V lost 6 bases and J 6 bases, leaving 16 bases between the germline ends. The germline gives CDR1 MNHEY, CDR2 SMNVEV (reference sequence). CDR3 protein: CASSPTRSRDTQYF. The CDR3 DNA reads TGTGCCAGCAGCCCGACCAGGTCCCGGGATACGCAGTATTTT.

This clonotype was seen a few times. The J gene is TRBJ1-1, the V gene TRBV5-1, with 9 nucleotides matching TRBD1. Germline V lookup: CDR1 SGHRS, CDR2 YFSETQ. The J segment lost 11 bases and the V segment lost 3 bases, leaving 5 bases of the junction unmatched. The CDR3 consists of 12 residues. The CDR3 is CASSSRDREAFF. CDR3 coding DNA: TGCGCCAGCAGCTCCCGGGACAGGGAGGCTTTCTTT.

The rearrangement joins TRBV28 to TRBJ2-7, with 8 bases matching TRBD2. After removal of 6 bases from V and 3 bases from J, the junction contained 13 bases not matched to a gene. The CDR3 loop spans 16 amino acids. Germline V gene sequence: CDR1 MDHEN, CDR2 SYDVKM. CDR3 DNA sequence: TGTGCCAGCAGAAACTCAAACGGACTAGCAGACTACGAGCAGTACTTC. It encodes CASRNSNGLADYEQYF. The whole variable domain, remainder taken from reference TRBV28 and TRBJ2-7, is DVKVTQSSRYLVKRTGEKVFLECVQDMDHENMFWYRQDPGLGLRLIYFSYDVKMKEKGDIPEGYSVSREKKERFSLILESASTNQTSMYLCASRNSNGLADYEQYFGPGTRLTVT.

This clonotype was counted a few times. The chain joins TRBV6-4 to TRBJ2-3; the D gene is possibly TRBD2 (6 bases). The CDR3 consists of 16 residues. Germline assignment: CDR1 MRHNA and CDR2 SNTAGT. Deletions cut 0 bases from V and 3 bases from J, with 13 bases between. The CDR3 nucleotides read TGTGCCAGCAGTGACTCTGGCAGGCGGGAAACAGATACGCAGTATTTT. It yields the protein CASSDSGRRETDTQYF.

This rearrangement joins TRBV4-1 to TRBJ2-6; possibly TRBD2 for D (5 bases). This CDR3 contains 17 residues. V gave up 0 bases and J gave up 0 bases, with 9 bases separating them. The germline gives CDR1 MGHRA, CDR2 YSYEKL. CDR3 sequence (DNA): TGCGCCAGCAGCCAAGATTTTGAGGGCTCTGGGGCCAACGTCCTGACTTTC. This encodes CASSQDFEGSGANVLTF.

J is TRBJ2-1 and V is TRBV6-5, with 7 bases fitting TRBD2. Losses at the gene ends were 0 bases for V and 7 bases for J; bases not matched to a gene: 6. CDR1 MNHEY and CDR2 SVGAGI come from the germline V gene. The CDR3 covers 15 residues. The DNA of the CDR3 is TGTGCCAGCAGTTACTCTGGCGGGAGTTGGAATGAGCAGTTCTTC. Protein sequence: CASSYSGGSWNEQFF.

The chain carries TRBV7-9 and TRBJ1-1; no clear D. Germline V gives CDR1 SEHNR, CDR2 FQNEAQ (reference sequence). V lost 1 base to trimming and J lost 2 bases, with 11 bases between them. The CDR3 extends over 15 amino acids. CDR3 protein: CASSLGETVNTEAFF. The CDR3 coding sequence is TGTGCCAGCAGCTTAGGAGAAACAGTCAACACTGAAGCTTTCTTT.

A few counts support this clonotype. This chain joins TRBV29-1 and TRBJ2-1, with 14 bases fitting TRBD2. From germline, CDR1 is SQVTM and CDR2 ANQGSEA. V lost 3 bases, J lost 7 bases, and 8 bases stayed unmatched. This CDR3 spans 16 amino acids. The CDR3 loop reads CSVEEGLAGDVNEQFF. In DNA, the CDR3 is TGCAGCGTTGAGGAGGGACTAGCGGGAGATGTTAATGAGCAGTTCTTC.

The sample holds a few counts of this clonotype. V and J are TRBV9 and TRBJ1-2; perhaps TRBD1 as D (5 bases). V was cut by 4 bases and J by 2 bases, with 12 bases left in between. The CDR3 sequence is 14 residues long. Germline CDR1 is SGDLS and CDR2 is YYNGEE. CDR3 sequence reads: CASSPQGGNYGYTF. In nucleotides, the CDR3 is TGTGCCAGCAGCCCCCAGGGCGGAAACTATGGCTACACCTTC.

The chain links TRBV6-2 or TRBV6-3 to TRBJ2-7; D is unclear. Trimming cost V 5 bases and J 2 bases, with 16 bases left between them. Germline V gene lookup returns CDR1 MNHEY and CDR2 SVGEGT. This CDR3 is built from 15 residues. CDR3 sequence reads: CASSPLRPLTYEQYF. The CDR3 DNA sequence: TGTGCCAGCAGTCCTCTGCGTCCGCTCACCTACGAGCAGTACTTC.

In DNA form, the CDR3 reads TGTGCCAGCAGCCCGATCTCCCAAGCTTTCTTT. It yields the protein CASSPISQAFF. This sequence joins TRBV25-1 and TRBJ1-1; no definite D call. V was clipped by 6 bases and J by 9 bases, with 11 bases between them. The CDR3 extends over 11 amino acids. Germline assignment: CDR1 MGHDK and CDR2 SYGVNS.

The chain carries TRBV12-3 or TRBV12-4 and TRBJ2-4; perhaps TRBD2 as D (7 bases). The CDR3 contains 15 residues. V was pared by 7 bases and J by 0 bases, with 13 bases between. CDR3 protein: CASNREGLAKNIQYF. The CDR3, as DNA: TGTGCCAGCAACAGGGAGGGACTAGCCAAAAACATTCAGTACTTC.

This clonotype has more than one count but fewer than ten. The genes are TRBV5-4 and TRBJ2-7, with 9 bases that match TRBD1. The CDR3 is made up of 13 amino acids. With 3 bases clipped from V and 5 bases from J, the junction kept 3 bases outside the gene matches. The germline CDR1 and CDR2 sequences are SGHNT and YYREEE (reference sequence). The CDR3 DNA sequence: TGTGCCAGCAGCTCACAGGGGGCCCACGAGCAGTACTTC. Protein product: CASSSQGAHEQYF. The complete variable domain, with remaining parts taken from reference TRBV5-4 and TRBJ2-7, reads ETGVTQSPTHLIKTRGQQVTLRCSSQSGHNTVSWYQQALGQGPQFIFQYYREEENGRGNFPPRFSGLQFPNYSSELNVNALELDDSALYLCASSSQGAHEQYFGPGTRLTVT.

This clonotype was observed a few times. The rearrangement links TRBV29-1 to TRBJ2-2, with D uncertain. This CDR3 contains 14 residues. V lost 7 bases, J lost 1 base, and 13 bases lay in between. The V gene's germline CDR1 is SQVTM and CDR2 ANQGSEA. The CDR3 DNA reads as TGCAGCGCCGCAGGAACTAAGAACACCGGGGAGCTGTTTTTT. It is translated as CSAAGTKNTGELFF.

The chain combines TRBV12-3 or TRBV12-4 with TRBJ2-7; 8 nucleotides line up with TRBD1. The CDR3 runs to 14 residues. V trimming: 5 bases; J trimming: 4 bases; junction bases outside the gene matches: 7. The CDR3 loop is CASSTRTGMYEQYF. The CDR3 DNA follows: TGTGCCAGCAGTACTAGGACAGGGATGTACGAGCAGTACTTC.

The chain couples TRBV7-8 to TRBJ2-7; D possibly corresponds to TRBD2 (5 bases). Trimming removed 3 bases from V and 4 bases from J, with 16 bases in between. Germline V gene sequence: CDR1 SGHVS, CDR2 FQNEAQ. The CDR3 has 15 residues. CDR3 DNA: TGTGCCAGCAGCTTCTCCCGGGAACGCTTGTACGAGCAGTACTTC. It yields the protein CASSFSRERLYEQYF.

Only a few counts were recorded for this clonotype. The chain is built from TRBV10-3 and TRBJ2-7, with D hard to call. V was shortened by 0 bases and J by 6 bases, with 9 bases between the two germline ends. The CDR3 loop spans 13 amino acids. The germline CDR1 and CDR2 sequences are ENHRY and SYGVKD. DNA of the CDR3: TGTGCCATCAGTGAGTCGACTCTGACCGAGCAGTACTTC. This encodes CAISESTLTEQYF.

This clonotype was counted between two and nine times. The chain combines TRBV28 with TRBJ2-7; the D gene is possibly TRBD1 (6 bases). V was shortened by 3 bases and J by 3 bases, with 12 bases between the two germline ends. This CDR3 has 14 residues. Germline V gene data show CDR1 as MDHEN and CDR2 as SYDVKM. The CDR3 sequence is CASSFGGDNYEQYF. As DNA, the CDR3 is TGTGCCAGCAGTTTTGGTGGGGACAACTACGAGCAGTACTTC.

The V call is TRBV7-9, the J call TRBJ1-2, with D uncertain. Trimming removed 4 bases from V and 2 bases from J, with 11 bases in between. The germline gives CDR1 SEHNR, CDR2 FQNEAQ (reference sequence). The CDR3 totals 14 residues. CDR3 protein: CASSSSMGNYGYTF. In DNA, the CDR3 is TGTGCCAGCAGCTCCTCCATGGGAAACTATGGCTACACCTTC.

The J gene is TRBJ2-7, the V gene TRBV27, with 15 positions matching TRBD2. Unmatched junction bases numbered 8, after V lost 7 bases and J lost 4 bases. The germline gives CDR1 MNHEY, CDR2 SMNVEV (reference sequence). This CDR3 region has 16 residues. DNA of the CDR3: TGTGCCAGCAAGGGGCCCGGGACTAGCGGGGGGTACGAGCAGTACTTC. It is translated as CASKGPGTSGGYEQYF.

The CDR3 coding sequence is TGCGCCAGCAGCCAAGAGATCGGGACCCAGTACTTC. Amino acids: CASSQEIGTQYF. This chain uses TRBV4-1 with TRBJ2-5; D ambiguous. V gave up 0 bases and J gave up 7 bases, with 6 bases separating them. Germline-derived CDR1 and CDR2 are MGHRA and YSYEKL. The CDR3 is made up of 12 amino acids.

This chain links TRBV6-4 with TRBJ2-3; no firm D call. Trimming took 3 bases from V and 0 from J, leaving 7 bases between them. Germline V CDR1 and CDR2: MRHNA, SNTAGT. This CDR3 has 14 residues. The DNA of the CDR3 is TGTGCCAGCAGTGAAGCTTCTAGCACAGATACGCAGTATTTT. Translating gives CASSEASSTDTQYF.

Only a few counts were recorded for this clonotype. This chain links TRBV6-1 with TRBJ2-7; no reliable D call. Germline CDR1 and CDR2: MNHNS and SASEGT. V was pared by 3 bases and J by 4 bases, with 16 bases between. The CDR3 is 15 amino acids. The CDR3 DNA follows: TGTGCCAGCAGTGACCACTTGGGCAGTGCTTACGAGCAGTACTTC. Its protein product is CASSDHLGSAYEQYF.

This chain joins TRBV28 and TRBJ1-4, with TRBD1 as a possible D gene (6 bases). V lost 3 bases and J 3 bases, leaving 8 bases between the germline ends. Per the germline V gene, CDR1 is MDHEN and CDR2 is SYDVKM. This CDR3 region has 14 residues. CDR3 coding DNA: TGTGCCAGCAGTTTCGAGGGGGCTAATGAAAAACTGTTTTTT. Its translation is CASSFEGANEKLFF.

The rearrangement uses TRBV28 and TRBJ2-4; D uncertain. This CDR3 is 15 amino acids long. Germline-derived CDR1 and CDR2 are MDHEN and SYDVKM. The V end lost 8 bases, the J end lost 0 bases, and 14 bases lay between the germline ends. The CDR3 sequence is CASQAPLVAKNIQYF. The CDR3 DNA reads TGTGCCAGCCAGGCCCCTCTAGTAGCCAAAAACATTCAGTACTTC.

J is TRBJ2-5 and V is TRBV4-1, with D tentatively TRBD2 (7 bases). Trimming stripped 0 bases from V and 1 base from J, with 12 bases between. Germline V gene data show CDR1 as MGHRA and CDR2 as YSYEKL. The CDR3 is 16 residues long. The CDR3 coding sequence is TGCGCCAGCAGCCAAGATTTCGGGGGGCTCCAAGAGACCCAGTACTTC. Residues: CASSQDFGGLQETQYF.

This clonotype has just a few counts. The V gene is TRBV3-1, the J gene TRBJ1-1, with D perhaps matching TRBD1 (5 bases). Trimming removed 2 bases at V and 8 bases at J, with 15 bases between. CDR1 LGHDT and CDR2 YNNKEL come from the germline V gene (reference sequence). This CDR3 region has 14 residues. CDR3: CASSQLGVAREAFF. For the CDR3, the DNA is TGTGCCAGCAGCCAATTAGGGGTGGCGAGAGAAGCTTTCTTT.

The rearrangement uses TRBV7-8 and TRBJ2-2; D unresolved. V lost 4 bases and J lost 4, with 7 bases in between. This CDR3 is 13 amino acids long. Germline V gene lookup returns CDR1 SGHVS and CDR2 FQNEAQ. The CDR3 DNA reads TGTGCCAGCAGCTGCCGGCTCACCGGGGAGCTGTTTTTT. This encodes CASSCRLTGELFF.